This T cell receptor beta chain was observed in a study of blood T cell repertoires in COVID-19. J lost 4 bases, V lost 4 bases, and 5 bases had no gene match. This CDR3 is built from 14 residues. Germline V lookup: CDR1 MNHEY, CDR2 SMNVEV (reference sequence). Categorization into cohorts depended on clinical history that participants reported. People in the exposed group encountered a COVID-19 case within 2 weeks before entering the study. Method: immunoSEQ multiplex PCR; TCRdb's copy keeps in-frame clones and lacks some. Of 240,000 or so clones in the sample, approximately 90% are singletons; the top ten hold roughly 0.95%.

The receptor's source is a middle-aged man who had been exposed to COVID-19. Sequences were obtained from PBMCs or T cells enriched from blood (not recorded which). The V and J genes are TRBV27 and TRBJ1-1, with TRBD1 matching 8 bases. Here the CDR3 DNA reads TGTGCCAGCAGTTCGGCGACAGGGGCCACTGAAGCTTTCTTT. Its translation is CASSSATGATEAFF.